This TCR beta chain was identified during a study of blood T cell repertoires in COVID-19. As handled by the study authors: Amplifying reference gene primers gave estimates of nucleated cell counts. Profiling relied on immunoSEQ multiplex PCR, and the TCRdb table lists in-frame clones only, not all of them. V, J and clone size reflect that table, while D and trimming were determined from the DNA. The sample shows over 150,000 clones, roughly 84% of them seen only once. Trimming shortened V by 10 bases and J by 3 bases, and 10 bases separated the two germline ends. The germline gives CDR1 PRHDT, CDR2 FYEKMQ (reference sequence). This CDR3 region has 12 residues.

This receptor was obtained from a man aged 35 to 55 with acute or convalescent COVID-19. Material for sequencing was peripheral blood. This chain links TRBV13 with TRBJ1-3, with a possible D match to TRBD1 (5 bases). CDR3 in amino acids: CAIQDRGNTIYF. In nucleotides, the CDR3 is TGTGCCATACAGGACCGTGGAAACACCATATATTTT. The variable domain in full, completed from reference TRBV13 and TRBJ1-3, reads AAGVIQSPRHLIKEKRETATLKCYPIPRHDTVYWYQQGPGQDPQFLISFYEKMQSDKGSIPDRFSAQQFSDYHSELNMSSLELGDSALYFCAIQDRGNTIYFGEGSWLTVV.